The text below deals with one TCR beta chain. This entry belongs to a study of CXCR3-negative and CXCR3-positive naive CD8 T cells. The authors made the TRB cDNA libraries by 5' RACE using UMI labels. With the 5' RACE reads reprocessed, TCRdb shows one record per CDR3 protein and no DNA. The table for this sample gives approximately 56,000 distinct CDR3 sequences. CDR1 and CDR2 from the germline V gene are SGHDN and FVKESK. CDR3 length: 13 amino acids. This chain connects TRBV14 to TRBJ2-7. The sample taken for sequencing was naive CXCR3- CD8+ T cells from blood. Indicated subset: CD45RO-CCR7+CD27+CD95- naive CD8+ T cells lacking CXCR3 (TNR3-). The TCR sequence derives from a human donor in good health. Some clones in this sample may be carry-over from other donors' samples. The CDR3 sequence: CASSQDILGPQYF.